The 22 T cell receptor beta chains below all came from one sample that was sequenced in a study of regulatory T cells in long-lasting Graves disease. Building the TCR beta libraries relied on iRepertoire HTBI primers, and CDR3 regions underwent Arm-PCR. In TCRdb, the multiplex PCR reads were re-called with MiXCR into one record per CDR3 protein. The repertoire holds about half a million distinct CDR3 sequences, 20% to 25% seen once, with approximately 14% in the top ten. The time point was: persistent/refractory GD, antithyroid drugs over 5 years with positive TRAb. The TCR library was made from RNA extracted from PBMCs. The source material was peripheral blood mononuclear cells (PBMCs), sampled when the disease was refractory, from a patient treated with antithyroid drugs. These receptors all come from a female donor with Graves disease.

This clonotype came up many times. V is TRBV29-1 and J is TRBJ1-1, with D possibly being TRBD1 (5 bases). V dropped 2 bases and J dropped 4 bases, with 8 bases sitting between them. The length of the CDR3 is 12 residues. The germline V gene has CDR1 SQVTM and CDR2 ANQGSEA. CDR3 amino acids: CSVEQGSTEAFF. For the CDR3, the DNA is TGCAGCGTTGAACAGGGATCCACTGAAGCTTTCTTT.

Only a few counts were recorded for this clonotype. The V call is TRBV6-2 or TRBV6-3, the J call TRBJ1-5; D remains ambiguous. Trimming took 0 bases from V and 4 from J, leaving 10 bases between them. Germline values: CDR1 MNHEY, CDR2 SVGEGT. The CDR3 length is 15 residues. CDR3 in DNA: TGTGCCAGCAGTTACTCTTACACATCGAATCAGCCCCAGCATTTT. It translates to CASSYSYTSNQPQHF.

J is TRBJ2-5 and V is TRBV4-2; maybe TRBD1 (6 bases). The CDR3 contains 15 residues. V shed 3 bases and J shed 0 bases, with 11 bases lying between them. Germline V gives CDR1 LGHNA, CDR2 YNFKEQ. The CDR3 reads CASSQGAANQETQYF. In DNA form, the CDR3 reads TGTGCCAGCAGCCAGGGGGCCGCTAACCAAGAGACCCAGTACTTC.

In its sample, this clonotype was seen many times. The chain employs TRBV7-2 and TRBJ1-5, with TRBD1 identical over 7 bases. The CDR3 has 15 amino acids. Germline CDR1 and CDR2: SGHTA and FQGNSA. V lost 4 bases, J lost 0 bases, and 3 bases stayed unmatched. CDR3 protein: CASSSTGYSNQPQHF. In nucleotides, the CDR3 is TGTGCCAGCAGCTCGACAGGGTATAGCAATCAGCCCCAGCATTTT. Using reference TRBV7-2 and TRBJ1-5 for the parts outside the CDR3, the full variable domain is GAGVSQSPSNKVTEKGKDVELRCDPISGHTALYWYRQSLGQGLEFLIYFQGNSAPDKSGLPSDRFSAERTGGSVSTLTIQRTQQEDSAVYLCASSSTGYSNQPQHFGDGTRLSIL.

This clonotype has at least ten counts. The CDR3 DNA reads as TGTGCCACCAGCAGAGGCATGAACACTGAAGCTTTCTTT. Its translation is CATSRGMNTEAFF. This sequence joins TRBV15 and TRBJ1-1; the D is unclear. Between the trimmed V and J ends, which lost 1 base and 0 bases, there was a span of 3 bases. The CDR3 sequence is 13 residues long. Per the germline V gene, CDR1 is LNHNV and CDR2 is YYDKDF (reference sequence).

There are many counts of this clonotype. The chain carries TRBV28 and TRBJ2-7, with D uncertain. In germline, CDR1 is MDHEN, CDR2 SYDVKM. The CDR3 loop spans 14 amino acids. V shed 6 bases and J shed 2 bases, with 14 bases lying between them. CDR3 sequence reads: CASSSLGPAYEQYF. The CDR3 DNA is TGTGCCAGCAGCTCTTTGGGCCCAGCCTACGAGCAGTACTTC.

V is TRBV5-6 and J is TRBJ2-5, with D unresolved. V lost 2 bases and J 0 bases, leaving 11 bases between the germline ends. This CDR3 spans 15 amino acids. Germline V CDR1 and CDR2: SGHDT, YYEEEE. The CDR3 sequence: CASSFYRLYQETQYF. The CDR3 DNA sequence: TGTGCCAGCAGCTTTTACAGATTGTACCAAGAGACCCAGTACTTC.

This clonotype was detected many times. The J gene is TRBJ1-1, the V gene TRBV6-5; D ambiguous. The CDR3 spans 15 residues. CDR1 and CDR2 from the germline V gene are MNHEY and SVGAGI. V lost 0 bases and J lost 1, with 9 bases in between. The CDR3 here is CASSYSSLQNTEAFF. The CDR3 DNA sequence: TGTGCCAGCAGTTACTCGAGTCTCCAGAACACTGAAGCTTTCTTT.

Many counts were recorded for this clonotype. This chain connects TRBV10-3 to TRBJ1-2, with D possibly matching TRBD1 (5 bases). Germline-derived CDR1 and CDR2 are ENHRY and SYGVKD. The CDR3 totals 15 residues. Trimming removed 4 bases at V and 4 bases at J, with 16 bases between. The CDR3, as DNA: TGTGCCATCAGTGCCGCGGGGGAAAAAGCCTATGGCTACACCTTC. The encoded protein is CAISAAGEKAYGYTF.

This clonotype showed up many times. The rearrangement joins TRBV7-2 to TRBJ1-6; 7 nucleotides align to TRBD1. Losses at the gene ends were 5 bases for V and 5 bases for J; bases not matched to a gene: 3. The length of the CDR3 is 14 residues. CDR1 and CDR2 from the germline V gene are SGHTA and FQGNSA. CDR3 sequence (DNA): TGTGCCAGCAGCAGAGGGACAGATAATTCACCCCTCCACTTT. Protein sequence: CASSRGTDNSPLHF.

This clonotype was observed once. A single base separates this from a much larger clone, so it may be a read error. This is likely a read error, given that the CDR3 carries no conserved phenylalanine or tryptophan at its end. The genes are TRBV11-3 and TRBJ1-1, with D perhaps matching TRBD1 (5 bases). V was trimmed by 2 bases and J by 0 bases, leaving 10 bases between them. The V gene's germline CDR1 is SGHNT and CDR2 YENEEA. This CDR3 is built from 15 residues. CDR3 amino acids: CASSLSGGVNTEAFL. CDR3 nucleotides: TGTGCCAGCAGCTTATCTGGAGGGGTGAACACTGAAGCTTTCCTT.

Only a few counts were recorded for this clonotype. V usage is TRBV19 and J usage is TRBJ1-2, with D unclear. Germline assignment: CDR1 LNHDA and CDR2 SQIVND (reference sequence). V gave up 3 bases and J gave up 1 base, with 12 bases separating them. The CDR3 runs to 15 residues. The CDR3 spells CASSIGLDLNYGYTF. CDR3 DNA: TGTGCCAGTAGTATCGGGCTGGACCTTAACTATGGCTACACCTTC.

The rearrangement uses TRBV11-2 and TRBJ1-5; perhaps TRBD1 as D (6 bases). The germline gives CDR1 SGHAT, CDR2 FQNNGV. CDR3 length: 15 residues. V shed 3 bases and J shed 0 bases, with 9 bases lying between them. The CDR3 here is CASSFTGSSNQPQHF. CDR3 DNA sequence: TGTGCCAGCAGCTTCACAGGGAGTAGCAATCAGCCCCAGCATTTT. Drawing the rest from reference TRBV11-2 and TRBJ1-5, the complete variable domain is EAGVAQSPRYKIIEKRQSVAFWCNPISGHATLYWYQQILGQGPKLLIQFQNNGVVDDSQLPKDRFSAERLKGVDSTLKIQPAKLEDSAVYLCASSFTGSSNQPQHFGDGTRLSIL.

Only one count was recorded for this clonotype. The junction and the germline gene differ at one end; a read error may be behind it. V usage is TRBV2 and J usage is TRBJ2-5; TRBD2 matches at 10 bases. CDR3 length: 17 residues. Germline V lookup: CDR1 SNHLY, CDR2 FYNNEI. The CDR3 spells CASEGVRSGRAGETRYF. The CDR3 DNA sequence: TGTGCCAGCGAGGGAGTCCGGAGCGGGAGGGCCGGGGAGACCCGGTACTTC.

V and J are TRBV29-1 and TRBJ1-2, with a tentative D call TRBD1 (5 bases). The V gene's germline CDR1 is SQVTM and CDR2 ANQGSEA. V was clipped by 5 bases and J by 8 bases, with 15 bases between them. This CDR3 spans 12 amino acids. The CDR3 nucleotides are TGCAGCGTTCCGGGACCTAAAGGGGGCTACACCTTC. Translation gives CSVPGPKGGYTF. The full variable domain, completed using reference TRBV29-1 and TRBJ1-2, is SAVISQKPSRDICQRGTSLTIQCQVDSQVTMMFWYRQQPGQSLTLIATANQGSEATYESGFVIDKFPISRPNLTFSTLTVSNMSPEDSSIYLCSVPGPKGGYTFGSGTRLTVV.

This clonotype was counted only a few times. CDR3 coding DNA: TGTGCCAGCAGCTTAACGGGCGGGAGGGGGACGGACACCGGGGAGCTGTTTTTT. Protein product: CASSLTGGRGTDTGELFF. The chain links TRBV7-3 to TRBJ2-2; 9 bases are shared with TRBD2. CDR1 is SGHTA and CDR2 is FQGTGA in the germline V gene. Trimming cost V 0 bases and J 3 bases; bases outside gene matches: 8. There are 18 residues in the CDR3. Looking up the rest from reference TRBV7-3 and TRBJ2-2 gives the full variable domain: GAGVSQTPSNKVTEKGKYVELRCDPISGHTALYWYRQSLGQGPEFLIYFQGTGAADDSGLPNDRFFAVRPEGSVSTLKIQRTERGDSAVYLCASSLTGGRGTDTGELFFGEGSRLTVL.

This chain links TRBV19 with TRBJ1-2; no clear D. Germline CDR1 LNHDA, CDR2 SQIVND (reference sequence). The CDR3 totals 12 residues. Trimming took 2 bases from V and 6 from J, leaving 7 bases between them. The CDR3 bases are TGTGCCAGTAGTATATACGGGGATGGCTACACCTTC. Translation: CASSIYGDGYTF. Based on the CDR3 plus reference TRBV19 and TRBJ1-2, the full variable domain is DGGITQSPKYLFRKEGQNVTLSCEQNLNHDAMYWYRQDPGQGLRLIYYSQIVNDFQKGDIAEGYSVSREKKESFPLTVTSAQKNPTAFYLCASSIYGDGYTFGSGTRLTVV.

This clonotype was observed many times. The genes are TRBV11-3 and TRBJ2-5; perhaps D is TRBD1 or TRBD2 (5 bases each). V lost 4 bases and J 6 bases, leaving 12 bases between the germline ends. The CDR3 covers 13 residues. Germline V CDR1 and CDR2: SGHNT, YENEEA. The CDR3 here is CASSSRDGQTQYF. CDR3 nucleotide sequence: TGTGCCAGCAGCTCCCGGGACGGCCAGACCCAGTACTTC.

This clonotype was found once. DNA for the CDR3: TGTGCCACCAGTGATCCGGGACACTTCTTCACAGATACGCAGTATTTT. Translation gives CATSDPGHFFTDTQYF. This chain uses TRBV24-1 with TRBJ2-3; a possible D gene is TRBD1 (6 bases). The germline gives CDR1 KGHDR, CDR2 SFDVKD. V was shortened by 3 bases and J by 2 bases, with 14 bases between the two germline ends. The CDR3 consists of 16 residues.

The rearrangement links TRBV28 to TRBJ2-6; D could derive from TRBD1 or TRBD2 (5 bases each). CDR3 size: 16 residues. The V gene lost 6 bases and the J gene lost 4 bases, with 16 bases spanning the gap. Germline CDR1 is MDHEN and CDR2 is SYDVKM. This chain's CDR3 is CASSSGRRSGANVLTF. CDR3 bases: TGTGCCAGCAGCTCGGGACGGCGGAGCGGGGCCAACGTCCTGACTTTC. Full variable domain (rest looked up from reference TRBV28 and TRBJ2-6): DVKVTQSSRYLVKRTGEKVFLECVQDMDHENMFWYRQDPGLGLRLIYFSYDVKMKEKGDIPEGYSVSREKKERFSLILESASTNQTSMYLCASSSGRRSGANVLTFGAGSRLTVL.

This clonotype was observed at least ten times. The gene calls are TRBV6-5 and TRBJ2-7; D gene ambiguous. The V gene's germline CDR1 is MNHEY and CDR2 SVGAGI. The CDR3 covers 14 residues. Deletions cut 2 bases from V and 4 bases from J, with 12 bases between. The CDR3 coding sequence is TGTGCCAGCAGTTACGCTGTAGGGTCTTACGAGCAGTACTTC. Protein: CASSYAVGSYEQYF.

The CDR3 region has the DNA TGTGCCAGCAGCCAAGACGGGACAAGACATTCACCCCTCCACTTT. Its protein product is CASSQDGTRHSPLHF. The gene calls are TRBV14 and TRBJ1-6, with TRBD1 as a possible D gene (6 bases). V lost 0 bases, J lost 8 bases, and 11 bases lay in between. The CDR3 covers 15 residues. The germline V gene encodes CDR1 SGHDN and CDR2 FVKESK.